This T cell receptor (beta chain) was retrieved from a study of cytomegalovirus exposure and HLA in healthy donors. The CDR3 extends over 15 amino acids. In germline, CDR1 is SGHDN, CDR2 FVKESK. V trimming: 1 base; J trimming: 2 bases; junction bases outside the gene matches: 4. PCR involved 60 Vbeta and 13 Jbeta primers. Profiled with immunoSEQ multiplex PCR; TCRdb holds only in-frame clones, not every one. The data contain around 130,000 clones, 80% to 90% of them seen just once; the ten biggest clones take up about 2.7%. This TCR was recovered from a young woman in good health and CMV-seropositive. Sequencing was carried out using PBMCs. V is TRBV14 and J is TRBJ2-7, with 8 bases identical to TRBD1. The CDR3 is CASSQGQGRPYEQYF. The CDR3 coding sequence is TGTGCCAGCAGCCAAGGACAGGGGAGACCCTACGAGCAGTACTTC.